This T cell receptor (beta chain) was identified in a study of shared clonotypes between healthy human individuals (dated by TCRdb to the early 2020s). A note on the overall study: The cohort included three men and a couple of women between 18 and 49 years of age. For each donor, CD4 naive and CD4 memory were each run on three plates, CD8 naive on two plates, and CD8 memory on one plate. To estimate repertoire size and how much clonotypes are shared between individuals, the study performed deep sequencing of blood TCR repertoires from about five healthy adults. Different laboratories and diverse techniques were used to prepare libraries and sequence TCR repertoires, to increase sequencing depth and limit assay-specific biases. Per donor, leukapheresis produced somewhere between about 0.9 and 9.5 billion PBMCs. Broader findings and caveats from the paper: Compared with non-shared clonotypes, clonotypes shared by all four sorted-subset donors had higher generation probabilities. Pairwise subsampling led to the expectation that sequencing depth would affect the degree of clonotype sharing among donors. Incomplete sequencing was indicated by rarefaction of sorted-subset datasets, despite the large sequencing depth. When a few donors were compared, the shared fraction of clonotypes was about 5.5% for naive CD4, roughly 3.4% for naive CD8, more than 2% for memory CD4, and less than 0.5% for memory CD8. Naive subsets generally had larger estimated clonotype richness than memory subsets. Sampling was restricted to blood, and TCR repertoires in tissues likely differ from the TCR repertoires found in blood. Because the study included only a small number of donors, the genetic and exposure-history diversity represented was limited.

CD8 naive samples consisted of CD45RO-negative cells that were positively selected for CCR7, yielding a CD45RA+CCR7+ population without TemRA cells. The donors were healthy, HIV-negative adults who had no recently reported acute infections or vaccinations. Only Caucasian adults living in Nashville, Tennessee, USA were represented among the donors. Blood was obtained by leukapheresis, after which PBMCs were separated by Ficoll-Histopaque density gradient centrifugation and cryopreserved in liquid nitrogen vapor phase. Analytical flow cytometry was used to check the purity and quantity of each magnetically sorted T cell population. Each sorted fraction had its genomic DNA isolated and then quantified by UV absorbance on a Nanodrop 2000c. With regard to this clone: The antigen this receptor binds is unknown. No base qualities exist here, and no much larger clone lies one base off it.

TCR CDR3 regions were amplified from genomic DNA by multiplex PCR using the deep immunoSEQ assay. Extracted genomic DNA from each cell subset was distributed evenly across all wells of several immunoSEQ 96-well plates, and each plate was treated as a replicate. Each replicate PCR for sorted subsets received about 180 ng genomic DNA, equal to roughly 30,000 T cell genomes. Purified libraries were measured with a Qubit 3.0 fluorometer, size-checked on a Bioanalyzer 2100, and measured again with the KAPA Library Quantification kit. A separate single-read 150-cycle Illumina NextSeq 550 flow cell was used to sequence each immunoSEQ 96-well plate. The authors' analysis ran thus. Because the immunoSEQ output held only junctional sequences and lacked quality scores, the filtering could not match the filtering applied to full-length reads. Sequences were annotated with PyIR, a Python wrapper for IgBLAST v1.9, and V/J genes and CDR3 were assigned using IMGT germline references. Reads were filtered out if the reads had weak V/J assignments (E-value above 1e-6), no CDR3, stop codons, out-of-frame junctions, or ambiguous translated residues. V3J clonotypes were defined as sequences sharing an identical inferred V gene, J gene, and CDR3 amino acid sequence. The percentage overlap between two repertoires was calculated by dividing the number of shared unique clonotypes by the size of the smaller repertoire. Richness of each repertoire was evaluated using RTK rarefaction, the Chao1 estimator, and Recon v2.1 estimates of unobserved clonotypes. OLGA was used to compute generation probabilities for all TCRbeta clonotypes that the gDNA method yielded from several donors. TCRdb re-hosts the immuneACCESS table, in-frame sequences only. Its copies lack some clones; in the studies checked, an unresolved V gene accounts for under half of them, and the cause for the rest is not known. V, J and clone size reflect that table, while D and trimming were determined from the DNA. The sample has about 2.1 million clones on record, around 95% of them singletons. Clones ranked in the top ten supply around 1.8% of the sample.

The CDR3 sequence holds 16 residues, the cysteine and phenylalanine included. Only the CDR3 DNA is retained, 48 bases long and in frame from the first base. The source material was naive CD8+ T cells from PBMCs. In light of the paper, this sample's cell subset or site label describes: CD45RA+CCR7+. The chain uses TRBV12-2 and TRBJ1-5. TRBV12-2 is given as a pseudogene. This TCR was recovered from a man between 18 and 29 years old in good health. Some clones in this sample may be carry-over from other donors' samples. Here the CDR3 is given as CASRLGRDHKDQPQHF. The nucleotides read TGTGCAAGTCGCTTAGGGAGGGACCACAAAGATCAGCCCCAGCATTTT.